This TCR beta chain was documented in a study of regulatory and conventional T cells in RAG deficiency. Trimming cost V 0 bases and J 6 bases, with 16 bases left between them. Germline V gene lookup returns CDR1 MGHDK and CDR2 SYGVNS. The CDR3 totals 16 residues. TCRdb's table, derived via immunoSEQ multiplex PCR, lists solely in-frame clones and lacks some. The sample shows around 31,000 clones, 85% to 90% of them seen only once. This sample also belongs to another study, concerning regulatory T cells. That work adds: Primers: 52 TRBV forward and 13 TRBJ reverse. In patients, unique TRB V-J pairs were restricted and V/J usage skewed, especially in Tregs.

Sequencing input: CD8+ T cells sorted from blood. V usage is TRBV25-1 and J usage is TRBJ2-3; weak D call: TRBD2 (6 bases). This TCR was recovered from a human donor in good health. CDR3 residues: CASSEYSLGGPDTQYF. The CDR3 region has the DNA TGTGCCAGCAGTGAATATTCCCTCGGAGGGCCGGATACGCAGTATTTT.